Included here is one T cell receptor beta chain sequence, with context. This sample was taken from a study of blood T cell repertoires in COVID-19. The data were produced by immunoSEQ multiplex PCR, yet TCRdb's version contains in-frame clones alone and is incomplete. The sample includes approximately 350,000 clones, roughly 80% of them seen just once. Trimming removed 3 bases from V and 2 bases from J, with 14 bases in between. There are 15 residues in the CDR3. Germline V gene data show CDR1 as KGHSH and CDR2 as LQKENI. The sequence was collected from a woman aged 45-65 years who had recovered from COVID-19. The chain joins TRBV18 to TRBJ2-7; D ambiguous. The sequenced sample consisted of PBMCs or T cells enriched from blood (not recorded which). DNA of the CDR3: TGTGCCAGCTCACCCAACCCTAATCCCGCCTACGAGCAGTACTTC. It is translated as CASSPNPNPAYEQYF.